This is a list of T cell receptor beta chains from one sample in a study of T cell responses to AZD1222 COVID-19 vaccine. Assay used: immunoSEQ multiplex PCR; TCRdb lists only in-frame clones, some missing. The sample has about 150,000 clones; around 94% are singletons. Sample: peripheral blood, taken on day 0 of AZD1222 vaccination. The receptors shown here come from an adult in good health. Each CDR3 is given with its conserved first and last residue. Fields, in order: V gene, D gene, J gene, clone size, CDR3 DNA, CDR3 protein. D genes are given only for firm matches. The size of a clone is reported for some rows only, either as once, few or many, or as a class for expanded clones.

v_gene: TRBV5-1; d_gene: NA; j_gene: TRBJ1-6; abundance: NA; CDR3nt: TGCGCCAGCAGCTTGGCAGGGACACCTTATAATTCACCCCTCCACTTT; CDR3aa: CASSLAGTPYNSPLHF
v_gene: TRBV7-9; d_gene: TRBD1; j_gene: TRBJ1-1; abundance: NA; CDR3nt: TGTGCCAGCAGCCAGGGGGCTGCCCGGTTCGACACTGAAGCTTTCTTT; CDR3aa: CASSQGAARFDTEAFF
v_gene: TRBV13; d_gene: NA; j_gene: TRBJ1-1; abundance: NA; CDR3nt: TGTGCCAGCAGCTTATCGGGGGGGCTTGGCACTGAAGCTTTCTTT; CDR3aa: CASSLSGGLGTEAFF
v_gene: TRBV5-1; d_gene: NA; j_gene: TRBJ1-1; abundance: NA; CDR3nt: TGCGCCAGCAGGACTGGGGTTAGCACTGAAGCTTTCTTT; CDR3aa: CASRTGVSTEAFF
v_gene: TRBV4-1; d_gene: NA; j_gene: TRBJ1-1; abundance: once; CDR3nt: TGCGCCAGCAGCCAAGCGTTTGGGGGACGGGTGAACACTGAAGCTTTCTTT; CDR3aa: CASSQAFGGRVNTEAFF
v_gene: TRBV2; d_gene: NA; j_gene: TRBJ1-1; abundance: once; CDR3nt: TGTGCCAGCGGCAAGACAGGCTTGAACACTGAAGCTTTCTTT; CDR3aa: CASGKTGLNTEAFF
v_gene: TRBV18; d_gene: NA; j_gene: TRBJ2-5; abundance: NA; CDR3nt: TGTGCCAGCTCACCGGCAGGTCAAGAGACCCAGTACTTC; CDR3aa: CASSPAGQETQYF
v_gene: TRBV3-1/TRBV3-2; d_gene: NA; j_gene: TRBJ1-4; abundance: few; CDR3nt: TGTGCCAGCAGCCAAGCCGAACGGGGCAGGCTAAATGAAAAACTGTTTTTT; CDR3aa: CASSQAERGRLNEKLFF
v_gene: TRBV15; d_gene: NA; j_gene: TRBJ1-6; abundance: NA; CDR3nt: TGTGCCACCAGCAGTCCCCATAATTCACCCCTCCACTTT; CDR3aa: CATSSPHNSPLHF
v_gene: TRBV5-4; d_gene: NA; j_gene: TRBJ1-1; abundance: NA; CDR3nt: TGTGCCAGCAGCATCCGAGGAAACACTGAAGCTTTCTTT; CDR3aa: CASSIRGNTEAFF
v_gene: TRBV3-1/TRBV3-2; d_gene: NA; j_gene: TRBJ1-4; abundance: few; CDR3nt: TGTGCCAGCAGCCAAGACCCTGGTGTGAGGGTTGAAAAACTGTTTTTT; CDR3aa: CASSQDPGVRVEKLFF
v_gene: TRBV2; d_gene: TRBD2; j_gene: TRBJ2-4; abundance: NA; CDR3nt: TGTGCCAGCAGTGGCTGGGGGGGGAGTGGAAAAAACATTCAGTACTTC; CDR3aa: CASSGWGGSGKNIQYF
v_gene: TRBV4-2; d_gene: NA; j_gene: TRBJ2-1; abundance: NA; CDR3nt: TGTGCCAGCAGCCAATTAGGACTAAACTACAATGAGCAGTTCTTC; CDR3aa: CASSQLGLNYNEQFF
v_gene: TRBV5-1; d_gene: NA; j_gene: TRBJ1-4; abundance: NA; CDR3nt: TGCGCCAGCAGCTTGTCGGACTCTGGGGCGTCCGAAAAACTGTTTTTT; CDR3aa: CASSLSDSGASEKLFF
v_gene: TRBV14; d_gene: TRBD1; j_gene: TRBJ1-1; abundance: NA; CDR3nt: TGTGCCAGCAGTCGCCGATCAGGGGGATTGAACACTGAAGCTTTCTTT; CDR3aa: CASSRRSGGLNTEAFF
v_gene: TRBV4-3; d_gene: NA; j_gene: TRBJ1-1; abundance: once; CDR3nt: TGCGCCAGCAGCCAAGCATACCGGGGCCGGGGAGTGGGCACTGAAGCTTTCTTT; CDR3aa: CASSQAYRGRGVGTEAFF
v_gene: TRBV28; d_gene: TRBD2; j_gene: TRBJ2-5; abundance: NA; CDR3nt: TGTGCCAGCAGTCTATCCGGGACTAGCGGGGGGGCATCTGGAGAGACCCAGTACTTC; CDR3aa: CASSLSGTSGGASGETQYF
v_gene: TRBV7-9; d_gene: TRBD1; j_gene: TRBJ1-4; abundance: NA; CDR3nt: TGTGCCAGCAGACCCGACAGGGTAGATGAAAAACTGTTTTTT; CDR3aa: CASRPDRVDEKLFF
v_gene: TRBV6-5; d_gene: NA; j_gene: TRBJ2-1; abundance: NA; CDR3nt: TGTGCCAGCAGTCCCCGGGACTTAGGGGGCGATGAGCAGTTCTTC; CDR3aa: CASSPRDLGGDEQFF
v_gene: TRBV7-2; d_gene: NA; j_gene: TRBJ1-3; abundance: once; CDR3nt: TGTGCCAGCACCATGGATTTCGGAAACACCATATATTTT; CDR3aa: CASTMDFGNTIYF
v_gene: TRBV19; d_gene: NA; j_gene: TRBJ1-1; abundance: NA; CDR3nt: TGTGCCAGTACCACGGGGGTGACGGGGGAAGCTTTCTTT; CDR3aa: CASTTGVTGEAFF
v_gene: TRBV18; d_gene: NA; j_gene: TRBJ1-1; abundance: NA; CDR3nt: TGTGCCAGCTCACAGTTAGAGAACACTGAAGCTTTCTTT; CDR3aa: CASSQLENTEAFF
v_gene: TRBV18; d_gene: NA; j_gene: TRBJ2-3; abundance: NA; CDR3nt: TGTGCCAGCTCACCATCCTCCGGGGGCACAGATACGCAGTATTTT; CDR3aa: CASSPSSGGTDTQYF
v_gene: TRBV5-3; d_gene: NA; j_gene: TRBJ2-1; abundance: NA; CDR3nt: TGTGCCAGAAGCTTTAAGTCCCGGAACACCTACAATGAGCAGTTCTTC; CDR3aa: CARSFKSRNTYNEQFF
v_gene: TRBV6-4; d_gene: NA; j_gene: TRBJ1-1; abundance: NA; CDR3nt: TGTGCCAGCAGTGACGCCCCCATGAACACTGAAGCTTTCTTT; CDR3aa: CASSDAPMNTEAFF
v_gene: TRBV5-4; d_gene: TRBD1; j_gene: TRBJ1-2; abundance: NA; CDR3nt: TGTGCCAGCAGCTCCTTCTCTACAGGGGGTCATCGACGCGGCTACACCTTC; CDR3aa: CASSSFSTGGHRRGYTF
v_gene: TRBV27; d_gene: TRBD1; j_gene: TRBJ1-2; abundance: NA; CDR3nt: TGTGCCAGCAGTTTATCGGGGGACAGGGGGCGTTATGGCTACACCTTC; CDR3aa: CASSLSGDRGRYGYTF
v_gene: TRBV29-1; d_gene: TRBD1; j_gene: TRBJ2-1; abundance: NA; CDR3nt: TGCAGCGTCGCCAGCACCGGGACAGGGTCCAATGAGCAGTTCTTC; CDR3aa: CSVASTGTGSNEQFF
v_gene: TRBV5-5; d_gene: TRBD1; j_gene: TRBJ2-5; abundance: NA; CDR3nt: TGTGCCAGCAGCTTGGGTGACAGGGGAGAGACCCAGTACTTC; CDR3aa: CASSLGDRGETQYF
v_gene: TRBV19; d_gene: NA; j_gene: TRBJ2-3; abundance: NA; CDR3nt: TGTGCCAGTAGGGAGAGAGGGGGGCCAGATACGCAGTATTTT; CDR3aa: CASRERGGPDTQYF
v_gene: TRBV7-9; d_gene: TRBD1; j_gene: TRBJ1-5; abundance: NA; CDR3nt: TGTGCCAGCAGCTTAGCCCGGGACAGGGGAGGCAATCAGCCCCAGCATTTT; CDR3aa: CASSLARDRGGNQPQHF
v_gene: TRBV6-2/TRBV6-3; d_gene: NA; j_gene: TRBJ1-2; abundance: NA; CDR3nt: TGTGCCAGCAGTCTCAAGGGACCGAATGGCTACACCTTC; CDR3aa: CASSLKGPNGYTF
v_gene: TRBV6-2/TRBV6-3; d_gene: NA; j_gene: TRBJ1-1; abundance: NA; CDR3nt: TGTGCCAGCAGTTCAGGGTTGCGAGCTTTCTTT; CDR3aa: CASSSGLRAFF
v_gene: TRBV5-4; d_gene: NA; j_gene: TRBJ2-3; abundance: NA; CDR3nt: TGTGCCAGCAGCTTGTCACAGTACGATACGCAGTATTTT; CDR3aa: CASSLSQYDTQYF
v_gene: TRBV7-9; d_gene: TRBD1; j_gene: TRBJ1-3; abundance: NA; CDR3nt: TGTGCCAGCAGCTTAGATACAGGGGACACCATATATTTT; CDR3aa: CASSLDTGDTIYF
v_gene: TRBV27; d_gene: TRBD1; j_gene: TRBJ2-2; abundance: NA; CDR3nt: TGTGCCAGCAGTTTAGCGACAGGGGGATCGACCGGGGAGCTGTTTTTT; CDR3aa: CASSLATGGSTGELFF
v_gene: TRBV11-3; d_gene: TRBD1; j_gene: TRBJ2-1; abundance: NA; CDR3nt: TGTGCCAGCAGCGCTCAGGGGACAGTATACAATGAGCAGTTCTTC; CDR3aa: CASSAQGTVYNEQFF
v_gene: TRBV3-1/TRBV3-2; d_gene: TRBD1; j_gene: TRBJ1-1; abundance: NA; CDR3nt: TGTGCCAGCAGCCAAGACTTAGGGACAGGGGTGGAGAACACTGAAGCTTTCTTT; CDR3aa: CASSQDLGTGVENTEAFF
v_gene: TRBV28; d_gene: NA; j_gene: TRBJ1-4; abundance: NA; CDR3nt: TGTGCCCACGGGGGGAGCCCTAATGAAAAACTGTTTTTT; CDR3aa: CAHGGSPNEKLFF
v_gene: TRBV2; d_gene: NA; j_gene: TRBJ2-1; abundance: NA; CDR3nt: TGTGCCAGCAGTGACAGGGGTGAGCAGTTCTTC; CDR3aa: CASSDRGEQFF
v_gene: TRBV29-1; d_gene: NA; j_gene: TRBJ2-3; abundance: NA; CDR3nt: TGCAGCGCCGTTCACCCAGGCACAGATACGCAGTATTTT; CDR3aa: CSAVHPGTDTQYF
v_gene: TRBV19; d_gene: NA; j_gene: TRBJ1-2; abundance: NA; CDR3nt: TGTGCCAGTCACTACAGGTCTAACTATGGCTACACCTTC; CDR3aa: CASHYRSNYGYTF
v_gene: TRBV28; d_gene: NA; j_gene: TRBJ2-5; abundance: NA; CDR3nt: TGTGCCAGCAGCCCCCCGGGGTACAAACACCCCCAAGAGACCCAGTACTTC; CDR3aa: CASSPPGYKHPQETQYF
v_gene: TRBV7-2; d_gene: NA; j_gene: TRBJ2-1; abundance: NA; CDR3nt: TGTGCCAGCAGCTTAGCGTCTCACTACAATGAGCAGTTCTTC; CDR3aa: CASSLASHYNEQFF
v_gene: TRBV13; d_gene: NA; j_gene: TRBJ2-5; abundance: NA; CDR3nt: TGTGCCAGCAGCTTTGGGGACCTTGGCCAGACCCAGTACTTC; CDR3aa: CASSFGDLGQTQYF
v_gene: TRBV27; d_gene: NA; j_gene: TRBJ1-2; abundance: NA; CDR3nt: TGTGCCAGCAGCCCATTAAACCTCTATGGCTACACCTTC; CDR3aa: CASSPLNLYGYTF
v_gene: TRBV6-5; d_gene: NA; j_gene: TRBJ1-4; abundance: NA; CDR3nt: TGTGCCAGCAGACCTCAGGGTGGTAATGAAAAACTGTTTTTT; CDR3aa: CASRPQGGNEKLFF